The 16 T cell receptor beta chains reported below all come from one sample, sequenced in a study of T cells after yellow fever vaccination. TCRdb processed the 5' RACE reads anew with MiXCR; each CDR3 protein has one entry. The sample has about 300,000 distinct CDR3 sequences, approximately 10% seen once. The input for sequencing was CD4+ T cells sorted from PBMCs, taken 5 days after the yellow fever booster vaccination. These receptor sequences come from a man younger than 35 who received the YFV17D yellow fever vaccine.

This clonotype was counted between two and nine times. The gene calls are TRBV27 and TRBJ1-2; D remains unclear. This CDR3 has 14 residues. The ends were cut back, 5 bases at V and 3 bases at J, with 13 bases in the middle. CDR1 and CDR2 (germline): MNHEY, SMNVEV (reference sequence). CDR3 bases: TGTGCCAGCAGTCCCACTTACTCCCACTATGGCTACACCTTC. Translation gives CASSPTYSHYGYTF.

This clonotype showed up just a few times. The V gene is TRBV2, the J gene TRBJ1-1, with D unresolved. This CDR3 is built from 15 residues. V was pared by 5 bases and J by 1 base, with 14 bases between. Germline CDR1 SNHLY, CDR2 FYNNEI. The DNA of the CDR3 is TGTGCCAGCAGTCCCTACGGGCAGGCGAACACTGAAGCTTTCTTT. Its protein product is CASSPYGQANTEAFF.

V is TRBV7-2 and J is TRBJ1-5, with D possibly matching TRBD1 (6 bases). CDR3 size: 15 residues. The germline V gene has CDR1 SGHTA and CDR2 FQGNSA. The germline V and J ends were trimmed by 6 bases and 9 bases, with 21 bases remaining between them. The CDR3 here is CASSTMGGANLPQHF. In DNA, the CDR3 is TGTGCCAGCAGTACGATGGGGGGGGCCAATTTGCCCCAGCATTTT.

Only a few counts were recorded for this clonotype. The gene calls are TRBV19 and TRBJ2-3; 8 bases are a match to TRBD1. Trimming cost V 5 bases and J 5 bases; bases outside gene matches: 9. The germline V gene has CDR1 LNHDA and CDR2 SQIVND (reference sequence). The CDR3 extends over 15 amino acids. DNA of the CDR3: TGTGCCAGTAGTCCCGGACAGGGCTGGGGAGATACGCAGTATTTT. As protein: CASSPGQGWGDTQYF.

This rearrangement joins TRBV7-8 to TRBJ1-3; D unresolved. Deletions cut 2 bases from V and 0 bases from J, with 8 bases between. Per germline, CDR1 SGHVS and CDR2 FQNEAQ. The CDR3 is 15 amino acids. CDR3 protein: CASSLQLASGNTIYF. CDR3 in DNA: TGTGCCAGCAGCTTACAGCTGGCCTCTGGAAACACCATATATTTT.

The chain couples TRBV18 to TRBJ1-4; 7 nucleotides line up with TRBD1. Trimming cost V 4 bases and J 8 bases; bases outside gene matches: 10. This CDR3 region has 15 residues. Germline V gene sequence: CDR1 KGHSH, CDR2 LQKENI. DNA for the CDR3: TGTGCCAGCTCACAGGGGACAGCGGTAGGAGAAAAACTGTTTTTT. It specifies CASSQGTAVGEKLFF.

This clonotype has at least ten counts. The CDR3 reads CASSLGLDYEQFF. In nucleotides, the CDR3 is TGTGCCAGCAGCTTAGGATTGGATTATGAGCAGTTCTTC. J is TRBJ2-1 and V is TRBV7-8; D is uncertain. Trimming cost V 1 base and J 8 bases, with 9 bases left between them. Germline CDR1 SGHVS, CDR2 FQNEAQ. The CDR3 contains 13 residues.

This chain uses TRBV12-5 with TRBJ1-1; the D gene is possibly TRBD1 (5 bases). V lost 6 bases, J lost 4 bases, and 12 bases lay in between. CDR1 LGHNT and CDR2 FRNRAP come from the germline V gene. This CDR3 has 13 amino acids. The CDR3 protein is CASGQSGGTEAFF. The CDR3 nucleotides are TGTGCTAGTGGCCAATCGGGGGGCACTGAAGCTTTCTTT.

This clonotype was observed a handful of times. The chain recombines TRBV24-1 with TRBJ1-2; 9 bases line up with TRBD1. The germline V gene has CDR1 KGHDR and CDR2 SFDVKD. V gave up 3 bases and J gave up 4 bases; unmatched junction bases: 8. This CDR3 has 16 amino acids. The CDR3 loop reads CATSDPNLTGGYGYTF. CDR3 sequence (DNA): TGTGCCACCAGTGATCCCAACCTGACAGGGGGCTATGGCTACACCTTC.

This clonotype appeared a few times. The V gene is TRBV7-9, the J gene TRBJ2-1; 7 bases align to TRBD1. The CDR3 is made up of 18 amino acids. V lost 3 bases and J lost 2; bases outside the gene matches: 13. Germline V CDR1 and CDR2: SEHNR, FQNEAQ (reference sequence). The CDR3 here is CASSFWSSRDSTYNEQFF. The CDR3 nucleotides read TGTGCCAGCAGCTTCTGGTCCTCCCGGGACAGTACCTACAATGAGCAGTTCTTC. The whole variable domain, remainder taken from reference TRBV7-9 and TRBJ2-1, is DTGVSQNPRHKITKRGQNVTFRCDPISEHNRLYWYRQTLGQGPEFLTYFQNEAQLEKSRLLSDRFSAERPKGSFSTLEIQRTEQGDSAMYLCASSFWSSRDSTYNEQFFGPGTRLTVL.

This clonotype was found many times. J is TRBJ2-7 and V is TRBV5-5; D is possibly TRBD1 (6 bases). This CDR3 has 16 residues. Germline CDR1 reads SGHKS; CDR2 reads YYEKEE (reference sequence). The ends were cut back, 1 base at V and 0 bases at J, with 14 bases in the middle. This chain's CDR3 is CASSLFGTLSSYEQYF. In DNA, the CDR3 is TGTGCCAGCAGCTTGTTCGGGACACTCTCCTCCTACGAGCAGTACTTC.

A few counts support this clonotype. V gene TRBV5-1 combines with J gene TRBJ1-4; D gene ambiguous. The CDR3 spans 16 residues. V dropped 0 bases and J dropped 4 bases, with 13 bases sitting between them. Germline lookup yields CDR1 SGHRS and CDR2 YFSETQ. The CDR3 region has the DNA TGCGCCAGCAGCTTGGGCCAGGTAATCGGTAATGAAAAACTGTTTTTT. This sequence encodes CASSLGQVIGNEKLFF.

The V call is TRBV20-1, the J call TRBJ2-1; possible D gene TRBD1, 5 bases. The ends were cut back, 6 bases at V and 4 bases at J, with 13 bases in the middle. Germline V gives CDR1 DFQATT, CDR2 SNEGSKA (reference sequence). The CDR3 is 13 residues long. In nucleotides, the CDR3 is TGCAGTGCGACCCCAGACAGATACAATGAGCAGTTCTTC. Translating gives CSATPDRYNEQFF.

The sample holds a few counts of this clonotype. The J gene is TRBJ2-7, the V gene TRBV6-1; D tentatively fits TRBD1 or TRBD2 (5 bases each). Germline-derived CDR1 and CDR2 are MNHNS and SASEGT. V shed 2 bases and J shed 9 bases, with 20 bases lying between them. CDR3 length: 15 residues. In nucleotides, the CDR3 is TGTGCCAGCAGTGAAAGTACGGGACCGTCTTATCGGCAGTACTTC. This encodes CASSESTGPSYRQYF.

This clonotype was detected only a few times. This chain links TRBV3-1 with TRBJ1-5; the D is unclear. The CDR3 is 14 amino acids. Germline assignment: CDR1 LGHDT and CDR2 YNNKEL (reference sequence). The V end lost 0 bases, the J end lost 5 bases, and 8 bases lay between the germline ends. Here the CDR3 DNA reads TGTGCCAGCAGCCAAGACGTCTGGTATCAGCCCCAGCATTTT. As protein: CASSQDVWYQPQHF.

The chain couples TRBV6-6 to TRBJ1-2; possibly TRBD1 for D (5 bases). Germline CDR1 is MNHNY and CDR2 is SVGAGI (reference sequence). V lost 8 bases and J 0 bases, leaving 25 bases between the germline ends. CDR3 size: 18 residues. CDR3 protein: CASQTFGAGAGTNYGYTF. In DNA form, the CDR3 reads TGTGCCAGCCAAACCTTCGGGGCAGGCGCAGGGACTAACTATGGCTACACCTTC.